These 18 T cell receptor beta chains originate from one sample sequenced in a study of cytomegalovirus exposure and HLA in healthy donors. PCR amplification relied on 60 Vbeta primers (plus 13 Jbeta primers). Produced via immunoSEQ multiplex PCR; TCRdb's table is partial and in-frame only. The data contain some 65,000 clones, approximately 60% of them singletons. Sequencing was performed on PBMCs. These receptors all stem from a young man in good health and CMV-seronegative.

The chain has TRBV11-2 and TRBJ2-5, with a possible D match to TRBD2 (6 bases). Germline values: CDR1 SGHAT, CDR2 FQNNGV. The length of the CDR3 is 15 residues. V was shortened by 1 base and J by 2 bases, with 11 bases between the two germline ends. The CDR3 loop reads CASSLGAGLQETQYF. CDR3 nucleotides: TGTGCCAGCAGCTTAGGAGCGGGCCTACAAGAGACCCAGTACTTC.

This clone was found once. The J gene is TRBJ2-2, the V gene TRBV5-1, with 7 bases lining up with TRBD1. V dropped 2 bases and J dropped 0; count of bases not matched to a gene: 1. CDR1 and CDR2 from the germline V gene are SGHRS and YFSETQ. The CDR3 loop spans 15 amino acids. CDR3 amino acids: CASSFGTANTGELFF. The CDR3 DNA reads TGCGCCAGCAGCTTTGGGACAGCGAACACCGGGGAGCTGTTTTTT. The variable domain in full, completed from reference TRBV5-1 and TRBJ2-2, reads KAGVTQTPRYLIKTRGQQVTLSCSPISGHRSVSWYQQTPGQGLQFLFEYFSETQRNKGNFPGRFSGRQFSNSRSEMNVSTLELGDSALYLCASSFGTANTGELFFGEGSRLTVL.

The sample holds a few counts of this clone. The rearrangement joins TRBV18 to TRBJ1-2; 8 nucleotides match TRBD1. This CDR3 comprises 16 residues. V shed 5 bases, J shed 6 bases, and the junction held 14 bases outside the gene matches. CDR1 KGHSH and CDR2 LQKENI come from the germline V gene. The CDR3, as DNA: TGTGCCAGCTCATCCTCTTTGACAGGGGATGGTGATGGCTACACCTTC. This encodes CASSSSLTGDGDGYTF.

V is TRBV5-1 and J is TRBJ2-3; D perhaps matches TRBD1 (6 bases). Germline V CDR1 and CDR2: SGHRS, YFSETQ. The CDR3 is 14 residues long. V was cut by 2 bases and J by 0 bases, with 7 bases left in between. CDR3 sequence: CASSLGQSTDTQYF. DNA of the CDR3: TGCGCCAGCAGCTTAGGACAGAGCACAGATACGCAGTATTTT.

This chain connects TRBV2 to TRBJ2-1; maybe TRBD1 (6 bases). CDR3 size: 14 residues. V dropped 8 bases and J dropped 8 bases, with 19 bases sitting between them. Germline lookup yields CDR1 SNHLY and CDR2 FYNNEI. CDR3 coding DNA: TGTGCCAGCCACACCTCTACAGGGTTGTATGAGCAGTTCTTC. It is translated as CASHTSTGLYEQFF.

On this clone: This CDR3 fails to terminate in the conserved phenylalanine or tryptophan, so it likely reflects a read error. This chain links TRBV9 with TRBJ2-2, with D perhaps being TRBD1 or TRBD2 (5 bases each). In germline, CDR1 is SGDLS, CDR2 YYNGEE. This CDR3 region has 12 residues. In DNA form, the CDR3 reads TGTTCCAGCAGGGACGGCACCGGGGAGCTGTTTGTT. This codes for CSSRDGTGELFV.

This clone was counted between two and nine times. This sequence joins TRBV21-1 and TRBJ1-1. TRBV21-1 is a known pseudogene. This CDR3 has 13 amino acids. Here the CDR3 reads CASSMSVNTEAFF. The CDR3 DNA reads TGTGCCAGCAGCATGTCGGTGAACACTGAAGCTTTCTTT.

The chain has TRBV29-1 and TRBJ2-2, with D perhaps TRBD2 (5 bases). Between the trimmed V and J ends, which lost 3 bases and 5 bases, there was a span of 7 bases. This CDR3 contains 12 residues. Germline V gene sequence: CDR1 SQVTM, CDR2 ANQGSEA. CDR3 amino acids: CSVERGTGELFF. In DNA, the CDR3 is TGCAGCGTTGAGCGAGGGACCGGGGAGCTGTTTTTT.

The sample holds a few counts of this clone. The rearrangement links TRBV2 to TRBJ1-2; TRBD1 agrees at 9 bases. The CDR3 is made up of 16 amino acids. Per the germline V gene, CDR1 is SNHLY and CDR2 is FYNNEI. V lost 0 bases to trimming and J lost 8 bases; unmatched junction nucleotides: 10. The CDR3 region is CASSEALRTGGYGYTF. CDR3 DNA: TGTGCCAGCAGTGAAGCGCTTCGAACAGGGGGCTACGGCTACACCTTC.

This sequence joins TRBV10-3 and TRBJ2-5, with D maybe TRBD2 (6 bases). Germline V gene data show CDR1 as ENHRY and CDR2 as SYGVKD. Trimming left V 5 bases short and J 5 bases short, with 9 bases between. The CDR3 extends over 12 amino acids. This chain's CDR3 is CAISSGAETQYF. The CDR3 nucleotides are TGTGCCATCAGTTCGGGAGCGGAGACCCAGTACTTC.

This clone occurred a few times. J is TRBJ2-7 and V is TRBV2, with TRBD1 matching over 7 bases. The J segment lost 1 base and the V segment lost 6 bases, leaving 9 bases of the junction unmatched. The CDR3 is 15 residues long. CDR1 SNHLY and CDR2 FYNNEI come from the germline V gene. The CDR3 DNA is TGTGCCAGCAGATACCTGACAGGGCAATCCTACGAGCAGTACTTC. Its translation is CASRYLTGQSYEQYF. The full variable domain, its missing parts supplied by reference TRBV2 and TRBJ2-7, is EPEVTQTPSHQVTQMGQEVILRCVPISNHLYFYWYRQILGQKVEFLVSFYNNEISEKSEIFDDQFSVERPDGSNFTLKIRSTKLEDSAMYFCASRYLTGQSYEQYFGPGTRLTVT.

The chain links TRBV6-5 to TRBJ1-1; TRBD1 matches at 8 bases. Germline CDR1 MNHEY, CDR2 SVGAGI. The ends lost 4 bases at V and 0 bases at J; junction bases unmatched: 7. This CDR3 spans 16 amino acids. The CDR3 DNA is TGTGCCAGCAGTTGGGACAGGTCCTACATGAACACTGAAGCTTTCTTT. Its protein is CASSWDRSYMNTEAFF.

The CDR3 loop reads CASSLPGQALINEQFF. Written as DNA, the CDR3 is TGTGCCAGCAGCTTACCCGGACAGGCCTTAATTAATGAGCAGTTCTTC. The V call is TRBV7-2, the J call TRBJ2-1; 7 bases line up with TRBD1. The CDR3 totals 16 residues. The germline gives CDR1 SGHTA, CDR2 FQGNSA. The J segment lost 7 bases and the V segment lost 2 bases, leaving 11 bases of the junction unmatched.

The chain recombines TRBV10-3 with TRBJ1-1, with D tentatively TRBD1 (6 bases). The CDR3 runs to 14 residues. The V gene's germline CDR1 is ENHRY and CDR2 SYGVKD. The V gene lost 4 bases and the J gene lost 1 base, with 10 bases spanning the gap. The CDR3 sequence is CAISADRRNTEAFF. The CDR3 DNA sequence: TGTGCCATCAGTGCCGACAGGCGGAACACTGAAGCTTTCTTT.

The chain recombines TRBV13 with TRBJ2-3; 9 nucleotides line up with TRBD1. The CDR3 is made up of 15 amino acids. Germline V gene sequence: CDR1 PRHDT, CDR2 FYEKMQ (reference sequence). The V and J ends lost 5 bases and 3 bases, in that order; junction bases with no gene match: 6. This CDR3 reads CASSTLTGGTDTQYF. In DNA form, the CDR3 reads TGTGCCAGCAGCACCCTGACAGGGGGTACAGATACGCAGTATTTT.

The chain has TRBV19 and TRBJ1-4; D is possibly TRBD1 (5 bases). V lost 3 bases and J 7 bases, leaving 12 bases between the germline ends. CDR3 length: 14 residues. From germline, CDR1 is LNHDA and CDR2 SQIVND (reference sequence). CDR3 DNA: TGTGCCAGTAGTATGGCAGGGAAGCGTGAAAAACTGTTTTTT. It translates to CASSMAGKREKLFF.

This clone has only a few counts. The chain carries TRBV2 and TRBJ1-5, with a weak D call TRBD1 (5 bases). CDR3 length equals 11 residues. Germline V gene lookup returns CDR1 SNHLY and CDR2 FYNNEI. Trimming pared 7 bases from V and 10 bases from J, leaving 11 bases between. The CDR3 nucleotides read TGTGCCAGCAAACAGGAGGGACCCCAGCATTTT. Protein: CASKQEGPQHF.

V is TRBV2 and J is TRBJ1-6, with D possibly being TRBD1 (5 bases). V lost 0 bases and J lost 12, with 9 bases in between. From germline, CDR1 is SNHLY and CDR2 FYNNEI. CDR3 size: 13 residues. The CDR3: CASSEALGGPLHF. In DNA form, the CDR3 reads TGTGCCAGCAGTGAAGCTCTGGGGGGACCCCTCCACTTT.